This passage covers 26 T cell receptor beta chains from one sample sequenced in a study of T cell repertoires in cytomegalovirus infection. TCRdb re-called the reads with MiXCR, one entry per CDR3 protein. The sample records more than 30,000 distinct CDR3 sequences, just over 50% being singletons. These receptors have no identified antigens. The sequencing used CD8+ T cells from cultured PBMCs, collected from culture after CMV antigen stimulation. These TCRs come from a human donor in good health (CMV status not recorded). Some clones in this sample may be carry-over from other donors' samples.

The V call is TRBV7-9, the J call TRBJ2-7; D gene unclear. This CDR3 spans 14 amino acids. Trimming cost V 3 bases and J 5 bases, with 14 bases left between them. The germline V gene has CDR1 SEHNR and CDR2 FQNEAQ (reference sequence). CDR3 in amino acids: CASSLAVRGHEQYF. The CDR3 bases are TGTGCCAGCAGCTTGGCGGTCCGAGGCCACGAGCAGTACTTC.

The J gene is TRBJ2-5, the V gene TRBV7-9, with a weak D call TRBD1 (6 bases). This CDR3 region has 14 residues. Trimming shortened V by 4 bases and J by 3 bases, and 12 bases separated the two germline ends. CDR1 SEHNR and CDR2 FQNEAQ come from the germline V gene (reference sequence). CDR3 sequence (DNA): TGTGCCAGCAGCTCTTCGACAGGAGAAGAGACCCAGTACTTC. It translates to CASSSSTGEETQYF.

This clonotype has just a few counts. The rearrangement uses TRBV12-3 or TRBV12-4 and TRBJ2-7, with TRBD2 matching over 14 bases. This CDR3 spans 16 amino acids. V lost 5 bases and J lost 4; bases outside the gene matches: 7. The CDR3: CASSLSGTSGSYEQYF. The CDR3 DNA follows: TGTGCCAGCAGTCTTAGTGGGACTAGCGGGAGTTACGAGCAGTACTTC.

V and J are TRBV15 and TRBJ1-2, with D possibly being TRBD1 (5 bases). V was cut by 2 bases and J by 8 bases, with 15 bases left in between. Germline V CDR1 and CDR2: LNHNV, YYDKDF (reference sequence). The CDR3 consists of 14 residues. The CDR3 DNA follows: TGTGCCACCAGCAGACAGGGAATGGTGGACGGCTACACCTTC. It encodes CATSRQGMVDGYTF.

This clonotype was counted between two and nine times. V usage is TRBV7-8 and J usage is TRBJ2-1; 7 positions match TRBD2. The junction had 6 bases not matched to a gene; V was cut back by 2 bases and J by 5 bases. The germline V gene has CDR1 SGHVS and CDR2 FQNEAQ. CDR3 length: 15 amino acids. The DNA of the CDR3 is TGTGCCAGCAGCTTATCTCGCGGGAGAAACAATGAGCAGTTCTTC. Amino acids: CASSLSRGRNNEQFF.

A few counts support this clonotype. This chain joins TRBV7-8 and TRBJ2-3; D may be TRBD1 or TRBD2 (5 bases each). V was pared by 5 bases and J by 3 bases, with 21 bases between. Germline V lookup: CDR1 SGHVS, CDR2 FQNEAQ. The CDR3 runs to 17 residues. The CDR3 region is CASSIPGISTETDTQYF. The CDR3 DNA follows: TGTGCCAGCAGCATACCGGGAATCTCGACAGAGACAGATACGCAGTATTTT.

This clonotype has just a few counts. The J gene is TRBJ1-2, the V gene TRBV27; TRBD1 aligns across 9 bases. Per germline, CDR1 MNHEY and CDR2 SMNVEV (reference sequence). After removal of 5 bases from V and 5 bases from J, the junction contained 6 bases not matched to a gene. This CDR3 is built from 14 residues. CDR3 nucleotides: TGTGCCAGCAGTCCGGGGACAGGGCAGTATGGCTACACCTTC. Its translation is CASSPGTGQYGYTF.

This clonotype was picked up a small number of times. This chain's CDR3 is CASRRDRSTGELFF. As DNA, the CDR3 is TGTGCCAGCAGAAGGGACAGGTCTACCGGGGAGCTGTTTTTT. The chain carries TRBV6-6 and TRBJ2-2, with 8 bases lining up with TRBD1. The CDR3 length is 14 residues. Germline loops: CDR1 MNHNY, CDR2 SVGAGI (reference sequence). The V segment lost 6 bases and the J segment 5 bases; nucleotides outside the gene matches: 5.

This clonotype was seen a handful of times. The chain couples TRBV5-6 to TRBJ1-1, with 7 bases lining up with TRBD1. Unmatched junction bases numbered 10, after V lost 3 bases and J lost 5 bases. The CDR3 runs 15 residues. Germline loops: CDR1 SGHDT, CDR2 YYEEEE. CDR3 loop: CASSYPRDRRTEAFF. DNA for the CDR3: TGTGCCAGCAGCTATCCCCGGGACAGACGAACTGAAGCTTTCTTT.

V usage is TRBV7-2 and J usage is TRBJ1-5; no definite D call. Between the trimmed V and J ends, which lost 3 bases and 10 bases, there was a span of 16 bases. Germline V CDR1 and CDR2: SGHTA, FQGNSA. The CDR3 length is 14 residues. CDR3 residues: CASSFLPASYPQHF. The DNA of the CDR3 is TGTGCCAGCAGCTTCCTGCCAGCTTCCTACCCCCAGCATTTT.

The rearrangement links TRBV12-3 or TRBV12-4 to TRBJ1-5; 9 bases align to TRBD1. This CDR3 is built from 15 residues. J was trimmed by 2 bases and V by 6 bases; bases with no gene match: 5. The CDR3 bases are TGTGCCAGCAGCAGGGACAGGGATGGCAATCAGCCCCAGCATTTT. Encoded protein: CASSRDRDGNQPQHF.

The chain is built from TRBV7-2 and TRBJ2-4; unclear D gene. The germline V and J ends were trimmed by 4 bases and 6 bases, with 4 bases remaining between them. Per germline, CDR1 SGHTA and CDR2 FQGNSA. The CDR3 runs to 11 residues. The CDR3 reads CASSSLNIQYF. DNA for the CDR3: TGTGCCAGCAGCTCCTTAAACATTCAGTACTTC.

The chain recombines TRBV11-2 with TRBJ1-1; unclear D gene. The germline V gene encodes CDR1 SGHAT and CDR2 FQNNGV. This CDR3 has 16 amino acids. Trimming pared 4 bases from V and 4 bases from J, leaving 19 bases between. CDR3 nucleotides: TGTGCCAGCAGCTCCCGAACTACAAGAACGGGCACTGAAGCTTTCTTT. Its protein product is CASSSRTTRTGTEAFF.

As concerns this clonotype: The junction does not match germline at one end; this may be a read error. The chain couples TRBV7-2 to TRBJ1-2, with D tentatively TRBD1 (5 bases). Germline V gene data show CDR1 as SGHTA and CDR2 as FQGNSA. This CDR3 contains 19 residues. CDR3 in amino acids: CASSLGDVTPAGLGSGYNF. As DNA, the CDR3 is TGTGCCAGCAGCTTAGGGGACGTCACTCCTGCAGGTTTGGGTAGTGGCTACAACTTC. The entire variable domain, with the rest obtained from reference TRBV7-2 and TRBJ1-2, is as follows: GAGVSQSPSNKVTEKGKDVELRCDPISGHTALYWYRQSLGQGLEFLIYFQGNSAPDKSGLPSDRFSAERTGGSVSTLTIQRTQQEDSAVYLCASSLGDVTPAGLGSGYNFGSGTRLTVV.

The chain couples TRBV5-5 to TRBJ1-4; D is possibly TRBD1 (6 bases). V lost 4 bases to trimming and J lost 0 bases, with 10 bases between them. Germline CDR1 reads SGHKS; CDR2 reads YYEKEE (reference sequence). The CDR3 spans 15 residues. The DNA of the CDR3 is TGTGCCAGCAGCCCCAGGGGAGCAACTAATGAAAAACTGTTTTTT. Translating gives CASSPRGATNEKLFF.

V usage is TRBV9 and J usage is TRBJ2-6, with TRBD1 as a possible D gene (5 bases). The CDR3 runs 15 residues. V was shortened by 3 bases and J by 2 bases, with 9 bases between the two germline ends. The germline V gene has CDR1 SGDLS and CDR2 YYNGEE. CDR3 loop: CASSAPTAGANVLTF. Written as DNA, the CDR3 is TGTGCCAGCAGCGCGCCGACAGCTGGGGCCAACGTCCTGACTTTC.

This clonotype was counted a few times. CDR3 DNA: TGTGCCAGCAGCTTCTCCTACGAGCAGTACTTC. Amino acid sequence: CASSFSYEQYF. The chain is built from TRBV7-2 and TRBJ2-7; D unclear. Trimming shortened V by 3 bases and J by 0 bases, and 0 bases separated the two germline ends. Per germline, CDR1 SGHTA and CDR2 FQGNSA. This CDR3 is 11 amino acids long.

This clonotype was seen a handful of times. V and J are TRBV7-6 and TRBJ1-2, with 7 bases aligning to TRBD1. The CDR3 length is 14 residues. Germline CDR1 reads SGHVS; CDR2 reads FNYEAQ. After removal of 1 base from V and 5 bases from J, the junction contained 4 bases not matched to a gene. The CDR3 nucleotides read TGTGCCAGCAGCTTAGGGGACAGCTATTATGGCTACACCTTC. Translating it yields CASSLGDSYYGYTF.

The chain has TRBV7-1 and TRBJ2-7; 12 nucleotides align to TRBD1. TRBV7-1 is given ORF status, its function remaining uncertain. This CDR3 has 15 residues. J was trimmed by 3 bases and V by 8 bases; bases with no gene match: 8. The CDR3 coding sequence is TGTGCCAGCGATGATCGGGACAGGGGGCACTACGAGCAGTACTTC. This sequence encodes CASDDRDRGHYEQYF.

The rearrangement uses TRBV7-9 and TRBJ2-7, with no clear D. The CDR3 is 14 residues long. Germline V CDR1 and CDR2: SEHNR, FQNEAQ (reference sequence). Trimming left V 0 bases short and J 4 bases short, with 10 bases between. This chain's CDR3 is CASSLANSPYEQYF. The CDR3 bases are TGTGCCAGCAGCTTAGCCAACTCGCCTTACGAGCAGTACTTC. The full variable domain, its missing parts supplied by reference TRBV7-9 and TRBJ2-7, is DTGVSQNPRHKITKRGQNVTFRCDPISEHNRLYWYRQTLGQGPEFLTYFQNEAQLEKSRLLSDRFSAERPKGSFSTLEIQRTEQGDSAMYLCASSLANSPYEQYFGPGTRLTVT.

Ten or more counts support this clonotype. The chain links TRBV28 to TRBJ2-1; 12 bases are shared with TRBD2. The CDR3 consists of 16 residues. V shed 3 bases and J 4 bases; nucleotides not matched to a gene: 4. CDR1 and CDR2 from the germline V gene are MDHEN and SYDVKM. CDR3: CASSFNLAGGYNEQFF. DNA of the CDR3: TGTGCCAGCAGTTTTAACCTAGCGGGGGGGTACAATGAGCAGTTCTTC. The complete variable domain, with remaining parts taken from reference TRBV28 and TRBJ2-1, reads DVKVTQSSRYLVKRTGEKVFLECVQDMDHENMFWYRQDPGLGLRLIYFSYDVKMKEKGDIPEGYSVSREKKERFSLILESASTNQTSMYLCASSFNLAGGYNEQFFGPGTRLTVL.

The CDR3 is CASSLSAGTGNQPQHF. The CDR3 nucleotides read TGTGCCAGCAGCTTATCCGCAGGGACAGGGAATCAGCCCCAGCATTTT. The gene calls are TRBV7-9 and TRBJ1-5; 9 nucleotides align to TRBD1. This CDR3 is built from 16 residues. The trim removed 2 bases at V and 4 bases at J, leaving 6 bases unmatched. Germline V CDR1 and CDR2: SEHNR, FQNEAQ (reference sequence).

CDR3 sequence (DNA): TGTGCCACCAGTGATTCTCATGAGCAGTTCTTC. Residues: CATSDSHEQFF. This chain uses TRBV24-1 with TRBJ2-1, with D unclear. Germline values: CDR1 KGHDR, CDR2 SFDVKD. Between the trimmed V and J ends, which lost 2 bases and 8 bases, there was a span of 3 bases. CDR3 length: 11 residues.

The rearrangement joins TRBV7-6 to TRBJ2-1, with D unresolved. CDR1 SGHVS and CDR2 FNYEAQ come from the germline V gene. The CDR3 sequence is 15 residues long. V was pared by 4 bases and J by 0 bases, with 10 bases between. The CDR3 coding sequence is TGTGCCAGCAGCTCCCTGGCCTACTCCTACAATGAGCAGTTCTTC. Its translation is CASSSLAYSYNEQFF.

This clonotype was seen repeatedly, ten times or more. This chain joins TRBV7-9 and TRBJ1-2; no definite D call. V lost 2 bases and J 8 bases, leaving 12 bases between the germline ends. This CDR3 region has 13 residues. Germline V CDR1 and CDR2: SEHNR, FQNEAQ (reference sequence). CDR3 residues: CASSLTATWGYTF. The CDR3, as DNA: TGTGCCAGCAGCTTAACGGCGACTTGGGGCTACACCTTC.

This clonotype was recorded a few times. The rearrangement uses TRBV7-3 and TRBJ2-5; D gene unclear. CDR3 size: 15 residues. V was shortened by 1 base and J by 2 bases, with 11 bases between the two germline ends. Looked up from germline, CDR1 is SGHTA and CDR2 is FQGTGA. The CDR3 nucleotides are TGTGCCAGCAGCTTAAACCCCGGACGGCAAGAGACCCAGTACTTC. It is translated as CASSLNPGRQETQYF. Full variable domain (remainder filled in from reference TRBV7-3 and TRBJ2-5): GAGVSQTPSNKVTEKGKYVELRCDPISGHTALYWYRQSLGQGPEFLIYFQGTGAADDSGLPNDRFFAVRPEGSVSTLKIQRTERGDSAVYLCASSLNPGRQETQYFGPGTRLLVL.